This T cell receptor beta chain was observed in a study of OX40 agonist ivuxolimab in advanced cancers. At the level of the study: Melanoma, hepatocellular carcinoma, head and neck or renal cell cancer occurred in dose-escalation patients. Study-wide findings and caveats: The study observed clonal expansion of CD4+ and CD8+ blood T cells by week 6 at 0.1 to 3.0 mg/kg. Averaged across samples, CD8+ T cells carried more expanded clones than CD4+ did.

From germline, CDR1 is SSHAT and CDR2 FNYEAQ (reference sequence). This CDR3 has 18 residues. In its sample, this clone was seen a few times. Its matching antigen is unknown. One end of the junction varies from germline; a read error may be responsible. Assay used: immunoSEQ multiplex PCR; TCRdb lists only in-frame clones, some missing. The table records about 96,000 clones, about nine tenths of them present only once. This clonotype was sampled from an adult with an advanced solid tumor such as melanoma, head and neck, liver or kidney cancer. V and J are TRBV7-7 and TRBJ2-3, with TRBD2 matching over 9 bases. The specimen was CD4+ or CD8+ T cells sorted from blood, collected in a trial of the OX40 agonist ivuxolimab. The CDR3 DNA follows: TGTGCTAGCAGCCCCCTTACTAGCGGGCATTCTAGCACAGATACGCAGTATTTT. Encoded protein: CASSPLTSGHSSTDTQYF.